The 15 T cell receptor beta chains in this list originate from one sample, sequenced in a study of blood T cell repertoires in COVID-19. Only in-frame clones appear in the TCRdb table, and some are missing; sequencing was by immunoSEQ multiplex PCR. In the table there are under 95,000 clones, approximately 89% of which are singletons. The sample consisted of peripheral blood. The receptor source for this set is a human donor with acute or convalescent COVID-19. The donor label of this sample is uncertain.

The chain couples TRBV9 to TRBJ1-1; 7 bases fit TRBD1. This CDR3 comprises 13 residues. V lost 4 bases and J lost 4; bases outside the gene matches: 4. CDR1 is SGDLS and CDR2 is YYNGEE in the germline V gene. The DNA for the CDR3 is TGTGCCAGCAGCCAGACAGGGCTCACTGAAGCTTTCTTT. This translates into CASSQTGLTEAFF.

The chain is built from TRBV19 and TRBJ2-1; possible D gene TRBD2, 7 bases. V lost 7 bases and J 2 bases, leaving 12 bases between the germline ends. CDR3 size: 14 residues. Germline-derived CDR1 and CDR2 are LNHDA and SQIVND (reference sequence). The CDR3 nucleotides read TGTGCCAGTAATCCGGGGGGCCCCTACAATGAGCAGTTCTTC. It specifies CASNPGGPYNEQFF. The whole variable domain, filled in from reference TRBV19 and TRBJ2-1, reads DGGITQSPKYLFRKEGQNVTLSCEQNLNHDAMYWYRQDPGQGLRLIYYSQIVNDFQKGDIAEGYSVSREKKESFPLTVTSAQKNPTAFYLCASNPGGPYNEQFFGPGTRLTVL.

The chain carries TRBV5-5 and TRBJ1-2; D remains unclear. The CDR3 length is 13 residues. Trimming took off 3 bases at V and 2 bases at J, with 8 bases between the two ends. Germline lookup yields CDR1 SGHKS and CDR2 YYEKEE (reference sequence). CDR3 DNA sequence: TGTGCCAGCAGCTCACGGGAGAACTATGGCTACACCTTC. This sequence encodes CASSSRENYGYTF.

The CDR3 reads CASSRAGIYEQYF. The CDR3 DNA is TGTGCCAGCAGCCGGGCGGGGATCTACGAGCAGTACTTC. The genes are TRBV12-3 or TRBV12-4 and TRBJ2-7; D is perhaps TRBD2 (6 bases). With 6 bases removed from V and 3 bases from J, the gap between germline ends came to 12 bases. The CDR3 sequence is 13 residues long.

The chain is built from TRBV5-1 and TRBJ1-1; perhaps TRBD1 as D (5 bases). Germline-derived CDR1 and CDR2 are SGHRS and YFSETQ. Trimming stripped 6 bases from V and 1 base from J, with 16 bases between. CDR3 length: 15 residues. CDR3 sequence (DNA): TGCGCCAGCAATCGTGGGTCAGGGCCGAACACTGAAGCTTTCTTT. It codes for CASNRGSGPNTEAFF.

The gene calls are TRBV6-2 or TRBV6-3 and TRBJ1-5; the match to TRBD1 covers 8 bases. Looked up from germline, CDR1 is MNHEY and CDR2 is SVGEGT. The CDR3 consists of 15 residues. V shed 4 bases and J 4 bases; nucleotides not matched to a gene: 6. As DNA, the CDR3 is TGTGCCAGCAGTTCGCAGGGGGCGCCGAATCAGCCCCAGCATTTT. This encodes CASSSQGAPNQPQHF.

The chain has TRBV7-2 and TRBJ1-5, with D perhaps TRBD1 (5 bases). From germline, CDR1 is SGHTA and CDR2 FQGNSA. This CDR3 has 15 amino acids. The ends were cut back, 1 base at V and 7 bases at J, with 14 bases in the middle. In DNA, the CDR3 is TGTGCCAGCAGCTTAGATATCCGGGGGTCCCAGCCCCAGCATTTT. Its protein product is CASSLDIRGSQPQHF.

The J gene is TRBJ1-1, the V gene TRBV28; TRBD1 might be the D (5 bases). V lost 8 bases and J 4 bases, leaving 17 bases between the germline ends. The germline V gene has CDR1 MDHEN and CDR2 SYDVKM. This CDR3 has 14 residues. In nucleotides, the CDR3 is TGTGCCAGCCTCATATCAGGGAAGGGCACTGAAGCTTTCTTT. Translating gives CASLISGKGTEAFF. Complete variable domain (other parts from reference TRBV28 and TRBJ1-1): DVKVTQSSRYLVKRTGEKVFLECVQDMDHENMFWYRQDPGLGLRLIYFSYDVKMKEKGDIPEGYSVSREKKERFSLILESASTNQTSMYLCASLISGKGTEAFFGQGTRLTVV.

This chain connects TRBV24-1 to TRBJ2-1, with 11 bases that match TRBD1. The CDR3 length is 16 residues. Looked up from germline, CDR1 is KGHDR and CDR2 is SFDVKD. The junction had 3 bases not matched to a gene; V was cut back by 4 bases and J by 2 bases. The CDR3 sequence is CATSDRDRGAYNEQFF. CDR3 nucleotide sequence: TGTGCCACCAGTGACCGGGACAGGGGGGCCTACAATGAGCAGTTCTTC.

The chain recombines TRBV7-2 with TRBJ2-7, with D maybe TRBD1 (6 bases). Germline assignment: CDR1 SGHTA and CDR2 FQGNSA. The CDR3 has 14 amino acids. V dropped 4 bases and J dropped 2 bases, with 12 bases sitting between them. The CDR3: CASSSKTGPYEQYF. CDR3 DNA sequence: TGTGCCAGCAGCTCCAAGACAGGCCCCTACGAGCAGTACTTC.

This chain connects TRBV18 to TRBJ2-5; possibly TRBD2 for D (5 bases). The V end was cut by 2 bases, the J end by 4 bases, with 17 bases between. The CDR3 is made up of 16 amino acids. CDR1 is KGHSH and CDR2 is LQKENI in the germline V gene. CDR3 coding DNA: TGTGCCAGCTCACCATCGTCAAGCCCACGGGGAGAGACCCAGTACTTC. It yields the protein CASSPSSSPRGETQYF.

This clone was seen just once. This sequence joins TRBV15 and TRBJ1-3, with TRBD1 identical over 9 bases. Unmatched junction bases numbered 4, after V lost 1 base and J lost 3 bases. Looked up from germline, CDR1 is LNHNV and CDR2 is YYDKDF (reference sequence). The CDR3 is 16 amino acids. The CDR3, as DNA: TGTGCCACCAGCAGAGGACAGGGGGTTAATGGAAACACCATATATTTT. Amino acids: CATSRGQGVNGNTIYF.

This rearrangement joins TRBV12-5 to TRBJ2-3, with D possibly being TRBD2 (6 bases). V was clipped by 1 base and J by 2 bases, with 10 bases between them. This CDR3 is 15 amino acids long. The V gene's germline CDR1 is LGHNT and CDR2 FRNRAP. The CDR3 loop is CASGLGAGTTDTQYF. The CDR3 DNA is TGTGCTAGTGGTTTGGGGGCGGGGACCACAGATACGCAGTATTTT.

This clone showed up just once. This chain uses TRBV6-2 or TRBV6-3 with TRBJ2-2; D may be TRBD2 (6 bases). Germline values: CDR1 MNHEY, CDR2 SVGEGT. The V end lost 0 bases, the J end lost 6 bases, and 11 bases lay between the germline ends. This CDR3 region has 15 residues. The CDR3 is CASSYSGTRAGELFF. The CDR3 DNA is TGTGCCAGCAGTTACTCGGGGACTCGGGCCGGGGAGCTGTTTTTT.

In DNA, the CDR3 is TGTGCCAGCAGCTTCTCTAGCGGGGGGGCCTATGAGCAGTTCTTC. Protein: CASSFSSGGAYEQFF. V is TRBV7-6 and J is TRBJ2-1, with 12 bases lining up with TRBD2. This CDR3 contains 15 residues. Germline CDR1 and CDR2: SGHVS and FNYEAQ. The ends lost 3 bases at V and 8 bases at J; junction bases unmatched: 5. Full variable domain (rest looked up from reference TRBV7-6 and TRBJ2-1): GAGVSQSPRYKVTKRGQDVALRCDPISGHVSLYWYRQALGQGPEFLTYFNYEAQQDKSGLPNDRFSAERPEGSISTLTIQRTEQRDSAMYRCASSFSSGGAYEQFFGPGTRLTVL.